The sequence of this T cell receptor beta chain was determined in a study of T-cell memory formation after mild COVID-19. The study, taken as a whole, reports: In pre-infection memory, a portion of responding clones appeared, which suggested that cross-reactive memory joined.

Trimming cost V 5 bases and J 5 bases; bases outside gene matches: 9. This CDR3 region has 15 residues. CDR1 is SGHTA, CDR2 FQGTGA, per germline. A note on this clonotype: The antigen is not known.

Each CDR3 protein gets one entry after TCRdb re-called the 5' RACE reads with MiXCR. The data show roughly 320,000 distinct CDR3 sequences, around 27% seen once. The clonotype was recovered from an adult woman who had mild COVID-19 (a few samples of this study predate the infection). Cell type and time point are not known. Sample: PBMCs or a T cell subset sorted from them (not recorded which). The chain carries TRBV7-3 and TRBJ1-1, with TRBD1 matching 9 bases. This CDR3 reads CASSLSGQGSTEAFF. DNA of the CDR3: TGTGCCAGCAGCCTATCGGGACAGGGTAGTACTGAAGCTTTCTTT.